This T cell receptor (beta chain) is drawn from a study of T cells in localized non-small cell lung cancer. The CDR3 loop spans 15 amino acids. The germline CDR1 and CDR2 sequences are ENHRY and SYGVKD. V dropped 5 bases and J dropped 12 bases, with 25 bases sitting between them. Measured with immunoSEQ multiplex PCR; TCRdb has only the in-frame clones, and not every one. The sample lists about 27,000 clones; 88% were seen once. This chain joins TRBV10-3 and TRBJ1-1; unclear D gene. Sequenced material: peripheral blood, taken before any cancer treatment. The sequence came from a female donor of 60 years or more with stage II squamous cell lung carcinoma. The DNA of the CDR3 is TGTGCCATCAGTCCCGCCCTCACATCAGACGAGGAGACTTTCTTT. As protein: CAISPALTSDEETFF.